What follows describes a single T cell receptor (beta chain). Its antigen is not known. This entry belongs to a study of blood T cells in healthy people across ages. The trim removed 3 bases at V and 7 bases at J, leaving 11 bases unmatched. The germline V gene has CDR1 KGHSH and CDR2 LQKENI. This CDR3 has 15 amino acids. Broader study findings: Unsorted PBMCs prevented conclusive naive versus antigen-experienced comparison. Diversity of TCR beta per million T cells declined in a roughly linear way with age.

Donors were systemically healthy Caucasian individuals from Russia aged roughly 6 to 95 years. For the second PCR, which ran for about 6 to 11 cycles, a sample-barcoded 5' primer and a J-beta primer mix were used. Each CDR3 protein is one row after TCRdb ran MiXCR on the 5' RACE reads. The sample has approximately 880,000 distinct CDR3 sequences; under 50% are singletons. This sequence joins TRBV18 and TRBJ2-7; 8 nucleotides align to TRBD1. The receptor comes from a man between 25 and 39 years old in good health. The sample taken for sequencing was blood. This CDR3 is CASSPWTTGGGEQYF. The CDR3 DNA reads TGTGCCAGCTCACCGTGGACAACAGGGGGTGGTGAGCAGTACTTC.